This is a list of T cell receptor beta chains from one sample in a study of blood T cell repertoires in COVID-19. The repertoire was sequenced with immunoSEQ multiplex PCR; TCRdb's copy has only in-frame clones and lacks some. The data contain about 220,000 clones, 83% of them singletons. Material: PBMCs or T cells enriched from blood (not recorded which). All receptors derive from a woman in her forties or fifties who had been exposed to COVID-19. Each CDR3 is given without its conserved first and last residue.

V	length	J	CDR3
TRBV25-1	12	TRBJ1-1	ASSARDRGMEAF
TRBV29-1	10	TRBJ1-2	AERGGNYGYT
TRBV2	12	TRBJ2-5	ASSHSLVGETQY
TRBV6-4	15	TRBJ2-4	ASSPLHYSGGKNIQY
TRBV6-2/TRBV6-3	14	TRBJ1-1	ASSRGQAKGNTEAF
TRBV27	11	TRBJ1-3	ASSFTPGNTIY
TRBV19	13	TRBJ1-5	ASSIDLGKGRPQH
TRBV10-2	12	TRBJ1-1	ASSESPGQGAAF
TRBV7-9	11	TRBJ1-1	ASSPSMRTEAF
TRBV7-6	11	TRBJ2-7	ASSPGTGHEQY
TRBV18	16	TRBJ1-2	ASSPDQYKTGANYGYT
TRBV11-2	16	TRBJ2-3	ASSPPGRAPTSTDTQY
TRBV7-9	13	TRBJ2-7	ASSPTGGTTYEQY
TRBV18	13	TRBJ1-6	ASSPGTGANSPLH
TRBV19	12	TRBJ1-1	ASTDDRGGTEAF
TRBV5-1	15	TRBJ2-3	ASSQTSGGAWTDTQY
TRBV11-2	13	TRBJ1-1	ASTLGQGGNTEAF
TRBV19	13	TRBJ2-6	ASSMGGSGANVLT
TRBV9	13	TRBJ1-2	ASNGGQGAIVGYT
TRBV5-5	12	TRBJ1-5	ASSSRTGNQPQH
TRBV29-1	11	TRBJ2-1	SVHSGLGNEQF
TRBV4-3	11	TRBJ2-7	ASSQARGGEQY
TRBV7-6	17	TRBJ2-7	ASSRLRQGSYHATYEQY
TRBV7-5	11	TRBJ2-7	ARRRARGDEQY
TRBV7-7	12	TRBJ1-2	ASSFKVAKDGYT
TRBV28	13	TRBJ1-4	ASSYEKKSGEKLF
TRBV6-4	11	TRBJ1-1	ASSLEVNTEAF
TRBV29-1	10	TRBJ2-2	SVYSATGELF
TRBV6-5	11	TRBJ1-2	ASKGAGDYGYT
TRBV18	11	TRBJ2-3	ASSTRQTDTQY
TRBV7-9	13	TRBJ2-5	ASSLGPGGEETQY
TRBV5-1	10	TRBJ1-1	ASSLGGTKAF
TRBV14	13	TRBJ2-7	ASSQEGRNSYEQY
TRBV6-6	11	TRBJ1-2	ASSYSEHYGYT
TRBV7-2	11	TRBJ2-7	ASSLGGGNEQY
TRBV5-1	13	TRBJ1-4	ASSIQSSTNEKLF
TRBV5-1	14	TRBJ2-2	ASSYGTGVDTGELF